This T cell receptor beta chain is drawn from a study of shared clonotypes between healthy human individuals (dated by TCRdb to the early 2020s). Broadly, across the study: Three men and two women, aged 18 to 49 years, made up the cohort. For each donor, CD4 naive and CD4 memory were each given three plates, CD8 naive was given two plates, and CD8 memory was given one plate. To estimate repertoire size and how much clonotype sharing occurs between individuals, the study deeply sequenced the blood TCR repertoires of five healthy adults. Different laboratories and diverse techniques were used to prepare libraries and sequence TCR repertoires, to increase sequencing depth and limit assay-specific biases. Each donor's leukapheresis produced roughly between about 0.8 and 10 billion PBMCs.

Using the deep immunoSEQ assay, multiplex PCR amplified TCR CDR3 regions from genomic DNA. Extracted genomic DNA from each cell subset was distributed evenly across all wells of several immunoSEQ 96-well plates, and each plate was treated as a replicate. For sorted subsets, about 200 ng genomic DNA, equal to approximately 30,000 T cell genomes, was loaded into each replicate PCR. Purified libraries were measured with a Qubit 3.0 fluorometer, size-checked on a Bioanalyzer 2100, and measured again with the KAPA Library Quantification kit. Every immunoSEQ 96-well plate was sequenced on a dedicated single-read 150-cycle Illumina NextSeq 550 flow cell. In the paper's pipeline: The immunoSEQ output contained only junctional sequences without quality scores, so filtering could not match that applied to full-length reads. To assign V/J genes and CDR3, sequences were annotated using PyIR, a Python wrapper for IgBLAST v1.9, with IMGT germline references. Reads were filtered out if the reads had weak V/J assignments (E-value above 1e-6), no CDR3, stop codons, out-of-frame junctions, or ambiguous translated residues. A V3J clonotype was defined by an identical inferred V gene, J gene, and CDR3 amino acid sequence. Percentage overlap between repertoires was computed as shared unique clonotypes divided by the size of the smaller repertoire. Three approaches were used to assess repertoire richness: RTK rarefaction, the Chao1 estimator, and Recon v2.1 estimates of unobserved clonotypes. Generation probabilities were computed with OLGA for all TCRbeta clonotypes obtained by the gDNA method from a few donors. TCRdb limited this immuneACCESS table to in-frame rearrangements with V and J called. A share of clones is missing; checked studies link under half to unresolved V genes, and the rest is unexplained. V and J calls and clone size are copied from that table; D and trimming were computed from the DNA. The sample yields around 2.1 million clones; about 94% were counted once. The biggest ten clones account for about 0.13% of the sample.

The germline V gene gives CDR1 as SGHRS and CDR2 as YFSETQ. V loses 5 bases at its end and J loses 7 bases; junction bases beyond the gene matches: 14. The CDR3 holds 16 amino acids from the cysteine to the phenylalanine. CDR3 DNA is the only sequence kept; it has 48 bases, read in frame from the first base. What the study reported, not specific to this receptor: Higher generation probabilities were observed for clonotypes shared by all four sorted-subset donors than for non-shared clonotypes. When a few donors were compared, the shared fraction of clonotypes was 5% to 6.5% for naive CD4, more than 3% for naive CD8, roughly 2.5% for memory CD4, and roughly 0.43% for memory CD8. Sampling was limited to blood, and TCR repertoires in tissue likely differ from TCR repertoires in blood. Incomplete sequencing was indicated by rarefaction of sorted-subset datasets, despite the large sequencing depth. The small number of donors limited the genetic and exposure-history diversity represented. Pairwise subsampling led to the expectation that sequencing depth would affect the degree of clonotype sharing among donors. Larger estimated clonotype richness was generally found for naive subsets than for memory subsets.

Turning to this clone: Its antigen remains undetermined. The record has no base qualities; no much larger clone is one base away.

The donors were healthy, HIV-negative adults with no recently reported acute infections or vaccinations. Only Caucasian adults living in Nashville, Tennessee, USA were represented among the donors. CD4+ T cells were enriched through magnetic negative selection, after which naive cells were positively selected on CD45RA and the remaining negative fraction served as the memory subset. Blood was collected by leukapheresis, and PBMCs were isolated by Ficoll-Histopaque density gradient centrifugation and then cryopreserved in liquid nitrogen vapor phase. Purity and quantity of every magnetically sorted T cell population were checked by analytical flow cytometry. Genomic DNA was isolated from each sorted fraction and quantified by UV absorbance on a Nanodrop 2000c.

The receptor's source is a young man in good health. Material for sequencing was naive CD4+ T cells sorted from blood. This sample's cell subset or site label indicates: CD45RA+ positively selected. The receptor chain draws on TRBV5-1 and TRBJ2-5; the central 10 bases match TRBD1. The CDR3 protein: CASRITGTGDWGTQYF. The DNA sequence is given as TGCGCCAGCAGGATAACCGGGACAGGGGATTGGGGGACCCAGTACTTC.